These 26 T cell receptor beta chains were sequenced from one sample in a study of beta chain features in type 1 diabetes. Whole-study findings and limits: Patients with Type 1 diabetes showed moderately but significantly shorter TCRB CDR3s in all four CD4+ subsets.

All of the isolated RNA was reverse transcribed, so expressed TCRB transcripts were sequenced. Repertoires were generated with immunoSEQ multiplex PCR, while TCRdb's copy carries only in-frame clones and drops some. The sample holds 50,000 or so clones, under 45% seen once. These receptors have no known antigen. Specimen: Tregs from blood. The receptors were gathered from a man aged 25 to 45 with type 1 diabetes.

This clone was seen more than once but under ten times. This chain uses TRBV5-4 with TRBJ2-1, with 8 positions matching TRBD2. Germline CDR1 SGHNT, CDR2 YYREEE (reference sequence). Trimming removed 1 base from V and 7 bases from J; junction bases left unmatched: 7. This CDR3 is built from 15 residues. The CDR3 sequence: CASSLISGSGNEQFF. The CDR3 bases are TGTGCCAGCAGCTTGATAAGCGGGAGTGGAAATGAGCAGTTCTTC.

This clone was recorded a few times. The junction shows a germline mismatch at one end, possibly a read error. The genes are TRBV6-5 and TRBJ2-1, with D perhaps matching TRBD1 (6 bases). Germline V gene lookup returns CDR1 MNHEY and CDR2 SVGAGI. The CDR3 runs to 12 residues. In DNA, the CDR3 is TGTGCCATCAGTGACCCTACAGGGTTCGAGTTCTTC. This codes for CAISDPTGFEFF.

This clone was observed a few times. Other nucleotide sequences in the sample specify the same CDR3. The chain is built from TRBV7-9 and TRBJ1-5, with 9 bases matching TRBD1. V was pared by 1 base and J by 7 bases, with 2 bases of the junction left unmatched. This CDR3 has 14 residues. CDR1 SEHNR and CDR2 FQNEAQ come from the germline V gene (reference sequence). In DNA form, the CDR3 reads TGTGCCAGCAGCTTAGGACAGGGGGGACAGCCCCAGCATTTT. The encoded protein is CASSLGQGGQPQHF.

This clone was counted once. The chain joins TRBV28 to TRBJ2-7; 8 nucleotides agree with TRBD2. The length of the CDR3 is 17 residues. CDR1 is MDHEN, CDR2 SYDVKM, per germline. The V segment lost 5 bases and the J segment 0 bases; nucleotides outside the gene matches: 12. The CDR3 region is CASSRFVGGALSYEQYF. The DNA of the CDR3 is TGTGCCAGCAGTCGATTCGTCGGGGGGGCCCTCTCCTACGAGCAGTACTTC. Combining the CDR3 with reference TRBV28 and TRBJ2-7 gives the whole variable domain DVKVTQSSRYLVKRTGEKVFLECVQDMDHENMFWYRQDPGLGLRLIYFSYDVKMKEKGDIPEGYSVSREKKERFSLILESASTNQTSMYLCASSRFVGGALSYEQYFGPGTRLTVT.

The chain's CDR3 is CASHDRGHQPQHF. As DNA, the CDR3 is TGTGCCAGTCACGACAGGGGGCATCAGCCCCAGCATTTT. The chain uses TRBV19 and TRBJ1-5, with 10 bases lining up with TRBD1. Germline lookup yields CDR1 LNHDA and CDR2 SQIVND (reference sequence). This CDR3 spans 13 amino acids. V lost 8 bases, J lost 5 bases, and 3 bases stayed unmatched.

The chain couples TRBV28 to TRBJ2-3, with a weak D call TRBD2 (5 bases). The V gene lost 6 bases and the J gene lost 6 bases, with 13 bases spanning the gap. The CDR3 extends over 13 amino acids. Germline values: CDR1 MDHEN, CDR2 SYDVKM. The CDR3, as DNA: TGTGCCAGCAGCTCGGGGTCAGAGGATACGCAGTATTTT. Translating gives CASSSGSEDTQYF. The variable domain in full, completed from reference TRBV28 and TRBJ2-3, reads DVKVTQSSRYLVKRTGEKVFLECVQDMDHENMFWYRQDPGLGLRLIYFSYDVKMKEKGDIPEGYSVSREKKERFSLILESASTNQTSMYLCASSSGSEDTQYFGPGTRLTVL.

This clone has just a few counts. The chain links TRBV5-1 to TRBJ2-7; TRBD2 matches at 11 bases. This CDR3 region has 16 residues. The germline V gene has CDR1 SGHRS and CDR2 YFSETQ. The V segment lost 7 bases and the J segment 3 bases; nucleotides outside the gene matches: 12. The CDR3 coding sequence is TGCGCCAGCGCCCCAGTGACTAGCGGGAAACTCTACGAGCAGTACTTC. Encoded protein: CASAPVTSGKLYEQYF.

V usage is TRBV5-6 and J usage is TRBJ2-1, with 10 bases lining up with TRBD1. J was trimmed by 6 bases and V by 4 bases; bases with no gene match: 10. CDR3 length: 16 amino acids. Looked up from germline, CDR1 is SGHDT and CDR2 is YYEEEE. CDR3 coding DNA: TGTGCCAGCAGCCCCAGAGGGACAGGGGTTGCCAATGAGCAGTTCTTC. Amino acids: CASSPRGTGVANEQFF.

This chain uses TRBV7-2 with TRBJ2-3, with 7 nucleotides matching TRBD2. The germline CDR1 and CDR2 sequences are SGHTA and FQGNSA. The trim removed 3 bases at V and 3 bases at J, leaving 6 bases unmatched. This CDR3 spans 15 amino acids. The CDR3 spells CASSFGGSTTDTQYF. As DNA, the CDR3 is TGTGCCAGCAGCTTCGGCGGGAGTACAACAGATACGCAGTATTTT.

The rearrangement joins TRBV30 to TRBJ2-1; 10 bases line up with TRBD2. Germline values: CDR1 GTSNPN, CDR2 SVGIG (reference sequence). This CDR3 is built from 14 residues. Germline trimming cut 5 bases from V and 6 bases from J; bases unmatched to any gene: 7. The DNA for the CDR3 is TGTGCCTGGGATAATAGCGGGGGGAGCAATGAGCAGTTCTTC. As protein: CAWDNSGGSNEQFF.

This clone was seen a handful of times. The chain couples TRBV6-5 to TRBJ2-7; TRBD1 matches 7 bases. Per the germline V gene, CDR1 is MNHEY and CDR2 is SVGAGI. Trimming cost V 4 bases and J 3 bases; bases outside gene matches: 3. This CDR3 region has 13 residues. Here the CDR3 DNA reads TGTGCCAGCAGTTTGACAGGGTTCTACGAGCAGTACTTC. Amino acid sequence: CASSLTGFYEQYF.

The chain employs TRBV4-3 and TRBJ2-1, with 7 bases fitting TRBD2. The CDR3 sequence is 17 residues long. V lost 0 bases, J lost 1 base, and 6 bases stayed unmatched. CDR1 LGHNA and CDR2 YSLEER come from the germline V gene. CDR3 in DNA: TGCGCCAGCAGCCAAGATACAGCGGGAAGGTCCTACAATGAGCAGTTCTTC. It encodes CASSQDTAGRSYNEQFF.

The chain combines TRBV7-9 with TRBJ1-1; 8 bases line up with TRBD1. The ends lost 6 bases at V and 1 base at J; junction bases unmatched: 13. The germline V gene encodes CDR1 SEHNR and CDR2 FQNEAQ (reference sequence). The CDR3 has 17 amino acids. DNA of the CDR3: TGTGCCAGCAGGGTGCAGGTAAAAGGACAGGGGAACACTGAAGCTTTCTTT. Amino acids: CASRVQVKGQGNTEAFF.

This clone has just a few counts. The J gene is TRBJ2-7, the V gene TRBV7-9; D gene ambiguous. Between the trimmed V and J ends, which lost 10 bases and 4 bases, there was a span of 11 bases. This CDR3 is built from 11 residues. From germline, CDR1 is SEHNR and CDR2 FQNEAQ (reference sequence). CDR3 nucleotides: TGTGCCAAAAAATGCAGATACGAGCAGTACTTC. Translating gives CAKKCRYEQYF.

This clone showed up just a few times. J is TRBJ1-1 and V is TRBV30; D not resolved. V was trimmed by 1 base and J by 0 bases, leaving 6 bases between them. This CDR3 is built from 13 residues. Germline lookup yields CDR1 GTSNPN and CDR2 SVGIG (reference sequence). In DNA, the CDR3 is TGTGCCTGGAGTGAGCTGATGAACACTGAAGCTTTCTTT. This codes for CAWSELMNTEAFF.

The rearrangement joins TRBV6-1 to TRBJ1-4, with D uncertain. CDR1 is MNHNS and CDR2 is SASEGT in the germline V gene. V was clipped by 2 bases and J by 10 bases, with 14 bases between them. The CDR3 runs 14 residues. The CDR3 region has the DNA TGTGCCAGCAGTGAAACAGTCTCTACCCGAAAACTGTTTTTT. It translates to CASSETVSTRKLFF.

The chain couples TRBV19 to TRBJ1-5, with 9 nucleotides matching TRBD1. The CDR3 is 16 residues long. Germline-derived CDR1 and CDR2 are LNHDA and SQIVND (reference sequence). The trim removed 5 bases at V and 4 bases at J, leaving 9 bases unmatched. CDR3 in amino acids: CASSLGTGITNQPQHF. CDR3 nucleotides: TGTGCCAGTAGTCTCGGGACAGGGATTACTAATCAGCCCCAGCATTTT.

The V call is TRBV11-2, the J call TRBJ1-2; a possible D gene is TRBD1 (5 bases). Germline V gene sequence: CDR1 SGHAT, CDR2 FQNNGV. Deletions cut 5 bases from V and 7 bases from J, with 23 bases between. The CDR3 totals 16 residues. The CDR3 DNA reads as TGTGCCAGCAGCGGTGGGGCCCGCGGTATACTGGGTGGCTACACCTTC. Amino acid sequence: CASSGGARGILGGYTF.

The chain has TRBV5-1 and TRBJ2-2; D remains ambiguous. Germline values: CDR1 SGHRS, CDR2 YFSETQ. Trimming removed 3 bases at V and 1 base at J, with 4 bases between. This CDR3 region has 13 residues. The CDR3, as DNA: TGCGCCAGCAGCTCACAGAACACCGGGGAGCTGTTTTTT. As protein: CASSSQNTGELFF.

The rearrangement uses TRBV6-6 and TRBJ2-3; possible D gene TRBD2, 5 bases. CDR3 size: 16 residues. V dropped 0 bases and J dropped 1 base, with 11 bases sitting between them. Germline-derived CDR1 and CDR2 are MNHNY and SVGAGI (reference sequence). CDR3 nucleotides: TGTGCCAGCAGTTACTCGAGGGTCGGACGCACAGATACGCAGTATTTT. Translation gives CASSYSRVGRTDTQYF.

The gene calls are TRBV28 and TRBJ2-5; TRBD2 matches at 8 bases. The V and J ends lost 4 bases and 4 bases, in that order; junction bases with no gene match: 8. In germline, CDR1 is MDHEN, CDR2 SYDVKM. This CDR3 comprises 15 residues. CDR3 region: CASSSSGLAGETQYF. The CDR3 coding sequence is TGTGCCAGCAGTTCATCCGGCCTAGCGGGAGAGACCCAGTACTTC.

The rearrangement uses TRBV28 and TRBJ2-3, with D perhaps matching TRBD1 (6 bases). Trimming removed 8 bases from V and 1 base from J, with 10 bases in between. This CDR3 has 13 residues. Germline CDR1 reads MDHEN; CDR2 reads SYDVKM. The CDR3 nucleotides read TGTGCCAGCTTTAGACAGGGCACAGATACGCAGTATTTT. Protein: CASFRQGTDTQYF. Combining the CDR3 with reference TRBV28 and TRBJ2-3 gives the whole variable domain DVKVTQSSRYLVKRTGEKVFLECVQDMDHENMFWYRQDPGLGLRLIYFSYDVKMKEKGDIPEGYSVSREKKERFSLILESASTNQTSMYLCASFRQGTDTQYFGPGTRLTVL.

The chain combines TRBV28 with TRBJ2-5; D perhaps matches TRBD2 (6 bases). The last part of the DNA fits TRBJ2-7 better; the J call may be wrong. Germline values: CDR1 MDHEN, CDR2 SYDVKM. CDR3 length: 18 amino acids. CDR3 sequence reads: CASSSTWGFLARTYEQYF. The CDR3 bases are TGTGCCAGCAGTTCCACTTGGGGGTTTCTAGCGAGAACCTACGAGCAGTACTTC.

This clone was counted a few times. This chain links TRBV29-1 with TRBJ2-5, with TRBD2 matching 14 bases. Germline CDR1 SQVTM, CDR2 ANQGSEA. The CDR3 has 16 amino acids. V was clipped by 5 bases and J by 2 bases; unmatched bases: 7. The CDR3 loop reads CSVSRLAGGIQETQYF. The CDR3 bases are TGCAGCGTTTCCCGACTAGCGGGAGGGATACAAGAGACCCAGTACTTC.

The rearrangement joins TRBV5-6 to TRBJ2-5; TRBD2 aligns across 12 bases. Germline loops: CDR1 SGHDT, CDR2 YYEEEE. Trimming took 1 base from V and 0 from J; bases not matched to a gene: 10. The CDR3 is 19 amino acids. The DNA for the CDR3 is TGTGCCAGCAGCTTGACTAGCGGGAGGTCCCCTATGTACCAAGAGACCCAGTACTTC. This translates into CASSLTSGRSPMYQETQYF.

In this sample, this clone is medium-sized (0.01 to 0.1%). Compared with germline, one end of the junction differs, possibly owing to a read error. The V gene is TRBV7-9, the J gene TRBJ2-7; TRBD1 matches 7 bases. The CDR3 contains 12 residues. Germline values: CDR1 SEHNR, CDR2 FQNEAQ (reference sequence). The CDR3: CASSLEPTGLRF. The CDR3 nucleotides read TGTGCCAGCAGCTTAGAGCCGACAGGGCTTCGGTTC.